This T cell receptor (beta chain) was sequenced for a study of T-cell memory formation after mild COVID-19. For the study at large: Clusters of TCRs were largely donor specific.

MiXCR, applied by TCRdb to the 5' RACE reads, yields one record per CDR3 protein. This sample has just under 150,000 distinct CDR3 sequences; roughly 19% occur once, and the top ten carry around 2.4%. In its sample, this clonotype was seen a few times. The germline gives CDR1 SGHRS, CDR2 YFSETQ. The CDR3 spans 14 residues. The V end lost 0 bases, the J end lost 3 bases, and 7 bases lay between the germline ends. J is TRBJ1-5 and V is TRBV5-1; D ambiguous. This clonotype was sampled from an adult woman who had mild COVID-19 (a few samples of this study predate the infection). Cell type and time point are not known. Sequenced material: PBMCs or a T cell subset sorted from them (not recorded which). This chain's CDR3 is CASSLGGINQPQHF. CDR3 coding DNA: TGCGCCAGCAGCTTGGGGGGTATCAATCAGCCCCAGCATTTT.